These 27 T cell receptor beta chains were sequenced from one sample in a study of PD-1 and CTLA-4 blockade in melanoma. Clones were sequenced by immunoSEQ multiplex PCR, and TCRdb holds only the in-frame ones, with some missing. The sample has around 31,000 clones, 75% to 95% seen once. The sequencing used CD8+ T cells from peripheral blood, collected from a patient given anti-PD-1 treatment. The source is a human donor with melanoma.

The chain joins TRBV6-5 to TRBJ2-1, with 14 bases that match TRBD2. The CDR3 length is 15 residues. With 6 bases clipped from V and 7 bases from J, the junction kept 5 bases outside the gene matches. Germline assignment: CDR1 MNHEY and CDR2 SVGAGI. For the CDR3, the DNA is TGTGCCAGCAGCCCGGGACTAGCGGGAGAGAATGAGCAGTTCTTC. Translation: CASSPGLAGENEQFF.

The chain employs TRBV19 and TRBJ1-6; D is unclear. The germline V gene encodes CDR1 LNHDA and CDR2 SQIVND (reference sequence). The CDR3 has 14 residues. The V gene lost 1 base and the J gene lost 5 bases, with 6 bases spanning the gap. The CDR3 loop reads CASSIAGDNSPLHF. The CDR3 DNA reads as TGTGCCAGTAGTATAGCCGGGGATAATTCACCCCTCCACTTT.

The chain recombines TRBV7-8 with TRBJ2-1, with 11 nucleotides matching TRBD1. The CDR3 totals 16 residues. The V and J ends lost 2 bases and 6 bases, in that order; junction bases with no gene match: 6. CDR1 is SGHVS, CDR2 FQNEAQ, per germline. The DNA for the CDR3 is TGTGCCAGCAGCTTAACCGGGACAGGGGGGGTCAATGAGCAGTTCTTC. This gives the protein CASSLTGTGGVNEQFF. Full variable domain (outside the CDR3, taken from reference TRBV7-8 and TRBJ2-1): GAGVSQSPRYKVAKRGQDVALRCDPISGHVSLFWYQQALGQGPEFLTYFQNEAQLDKSGLPSDRFFAERPEGSVSTLKIQRTQQEDSAVYLCASSLTGTGGVNEQFFGPGTRLTVL.

The V call is TRBV28, the J call TRBJ1-5; D is undetermined. Germline-derived CDR1 and CDR2 are MDHEN and SYDVKM. The germline V and J ends were trimmed by 4 bases and 5 bases, with 12 bases remaining between them. The CDR3 length is 14 residues. CDR3: CASSYGIRHQPQHF. The CDR3 bases are TGTGCCAGCAGTTACGGAATCAGGCATCAGCCCCAGCATTTT.

The chain is built from TRBV4-1 and TRBJ2-1; TRBD1 aligns across 8 bases. CDR3 length equals 17 residues. The V and J ends lost 4 bases and 3 bases, in that order; junction bases with no gene match: 11. The germline V gene has CDR1 MGHRA and CDR2 YSYEKL. The CDR3 nucleotides read TGCGCCAGCAGCCCCACCCACTTGGGGACAGGCTACAATGAGCAGTTCTTC. Its translation is CASSPTHLGTGYNEQFF.

This clone was detected only once. The rearrangement links TRBV27 to TRBJ2-7; TRBD1 might be the D (6 bases). This CDR3 has 15 residues. The V and J ends lost 8 bases and 2 bases respectively, with 19 bases between them. Germline assignment: CDR1 MNHEY and CDR2 SMNVEV (reference sequence). CDR3 coding DNA: TGTGCCAGCGCCCACAGGGAGAACCTCCCCTACGAGCAGTACTTC. Its protein product is CASAHRENLPYEQYF.

This clone appeared a single time. The V call is TRBV27, the J call TRBJ1-1, with D possibly TRBD1 on 5 matching bases. Trimming pared 10 bases from V and 3 bases from J, leaving 15 bases between. CDR3 size: 13 residues. Per the germline V gene, CDR1 is MNHEY and CDR2 is SMNVEV (reference sequence). The CDR3 nucleotides read TGTGCCACCTCAGTCGGGGCTGACACTGAAGCTTTCTTT. This translates into CATSVGADTEAFF.

The CDR3 bases are TGTGCCAGCAGGGCTGGCTACAATGAGCAGTTCTTC. Encoded protein: CASRAGYNEQFF. The chain uses TRBV13 and TRBJ2-1; D remains ambiguous. V shed 6 bases and J shed 3 bases, with 6 bases lying between them. CDR3 size: 12 residues. The germline V gene encodes CDR1 PRHDT and CDR2 FYEKMQ (reference sequence).

Worth noting for this clone: A read error may account for a junction end that differs from germline. The chain links TRBV7-7 to TRBJ2-5; maybe TRBD2 (6 bases). The CDR3 runs 15 residues. Germline-derived CDR1 and CDR2 are SSHAT and FNYEAQ (reference sequence). As DNA, the CDR3 is TGTGCTAGCAGCTTCTCGAGCGGGCAAGAAGAGACCCAGTACTTC. Translating gives CASSFSSGQEETQYF.

The chain combines TRBV5-8 with TRBJ2-3; D may correspond to TRBD1 or TRBD2 (5 bases each). Germline V gene data show CDR1 as SGHTS and CDR2 as YDEGEE. The CDR3 totals 14 residues. V dropped 7 bases and J dropped 2 bases, with 14 bases sitting between them. The DNA for the CDR3 is TGTGCCAGCGGGGGAGCGGAGAACACAGATACGCAGTATTTT. Amino acid sequence: CASGGAENTDTQYF.

V usage is TRBV7-6 and J usage is TRBJ2-2; 8 bases match TRBD2. The V and J ends lost 1 base and 6 bases, in that order; junction bases with no gene match: 10. Germline CDR1 reads SGHVS; CDR2 reads FNYEAQ. CDR3 size: 17 residues. The CDR3 DNA reads TGTGCCAGCAGCTTAGAACGCGGAAGCGGGAGCCCCGGGGAGCTGTTTTTT. Amino acid sequence: CASSLERGSGSPGELFF.

V usage is TRBV6-2 or TRBV6-3 and J usage is TRBJ2-7; D might be TRBD1 (6 bases). From germline, CDR1 is MNHEY and CDR2 SVGEGT. Trimming took 2 bases from V and 3 from J, leaving 14 bases between them. This CDR3 comprises 15 residues. The CDR3 DNA follows: TGTGCCAGCAGTTACGCACAGGGTTTTTACTACGAGCAGTACTTC. Protein sequence: CASSYAQGFYYEQYF.

This chain joins TRBV11-2 and TRBJ2-7; perhaps TRBD1 as D (5 bases). This CDR3 region has 13 residues. CDR1 is SGHAT and CDR2 is FQNNGV in the germline V gene. The V gene lost 6 bases and the J gene lost 2 bases, with 11 bases spanning the gap. The CDR3 loop is CASSSQTAYEQYF. The CDR3 region has the DNA TGTGCCAGCAGTTCCCAGACAGCCTACGAGCAGTACTTC.

This chain links TRBV29-1 with TRBJ2-7; the D call may be TRBD1 or TRBD2 (5 bases each). The CDR3 totals 11 residues. In germline, CDR1 is SQVTM, CDR2 ANQGSEA. V lost 4 bases to trimming and J lost 5 bases, with 9 bases between them. For the CDR3, the DNA is TGCAGCGTTGCGGGGACCCACGAGCAGTACTTC. Protein product: CSVAGTHEQYF.

The V and J genes are TRBV29-1 and TRBJ2-1, with a tentative D call TRBD2 (6 bases). Germline loops: CDR1 SQVTM, CDR2 ANQGSEA. The CDR3 totals 14 residues. With 2 bases removed from V and 0 bases from J, the gap between germline ends came to 8 bases. CDR3 nucleotide sequence: TGCAGCGTTGAACTAGCGAGCTCCTACAATGAGCAGTTCTTC. This sequence encodes CSVELASSYNEQFF.

The V gene is TRBV5-1, the J gene TRBJ2-1; 7 bases line up with TRBD2. The CDR3 sequence is 16 residues long. V shed 4 bases and J 2 bases; nucleotides not matched to a gene: 9. The germline V gene encodes CDR1 SGHRS and CDR2 YFSETQ. In DNA, the CDR3 is TGCGCCAGCAGCCTGACGGGGGAGGGAACCTACAATGAGCAGTTCTTC. It yields the protein CASSLTGEGTYNEQFF.

The chain employs TRBV30 and TRBJ2-7; D gene uncertain. CDR3 length: 12 amino acids. The germline V and J ends were trimmed by 3 bases and 6 bases, with 12 bases remaining between them. Germline V CDR1 and CDR2: GTSNPN, SVGIG (reference sequence). The DNA for the CDR3 is TGTGCCTGGAGCTCCTTACTTTCCGAGCAGTACTTC. Amino acids: CAWSSLLSEQYF.

The rearrangement uses TRBV29-1 and TRBJ2-2; no clear D gene. Germline V gives CDR1 SQVTM, CDR2 ANQGSEA. This CDR3 has 12 amino acids. V was trimmed by 5 bases and J by 4 bases, leaving 8 bases between them. The CDR3 is CSVIFITGELFF. CDR3 coding DNA: TGCAGCGTTATATTCATCACCGGGGAGCTGTTTTTT.

In DNA, the CDR3 is TGTGCCAGCAGTGCCCGGGACAGGCCTAGTGGTGTGACTGAAGCTTTCTTT. Translating it yields CASSARDRPSGVTEAFF. The genes are TRBV6-1 and TRBJ1-1, with 8 positions matching TRBD1. CDR3 length: 17 amino acids. Germline V lookup: CDR1 MNHNS, CDR2 SASEGT. The trim removed 4 bases at V and 5 bases at J, leaving 15 bases unmatched.

The V and J genes are TRBV5-4 and TRBJ2-1, with D perhaps given as TRBD1 or TRBD2 (6 bases each). The CDR3 sequence is 14 residues long. V shed 0 bases and J shed 8 bases, with 12 bases lying between them. Germline V gives CDR1 SGHNT, CDR2 YYREEE (reference sequence). CDR3 in DNA: TGTGCCAGCAGCTTGGCGGGGGCTCCGGATGAGCAGTTCTTC. This gives the protein CASSLAGAPDEQFF.

This rearrangement joins TRBV21-1 to TRBJ1-2; the table's TRBD1 call for D was not verified on the DNA. TRBV21-1 is a documented pseudogene. The CDR3 totals 13 residues. Here the CDR3 DNA reads TGTGCCAGCAGCGCCTGGACAGACTATGGCTACACCTTC. Encoded protein: CASSAWTDYGYTF.

The chain employs TRBV5-4 and TRBJ1-5; possibly TRBD1 for D (5 bases). This CDR3 is 17 amino acids long. CDR1 is SGHNT and CDR2 is YYREEE in the germline V gene (reference sequence). Between the trimmed V and J ends, which lost 0 bases and 0 bases, there was a span of 13 bases. The CDR3 region is CASSLDGGILSNQPQHF. The CDR3, as DNA: TGTGCCAGCAGCTTGGACGGGGGGATCCTTAGCAATCAGCCCCAGCATTTT.

This chain uses TRBV10-1 with TRBJ1-1; 8 bases line up with TRBD1. The CDR3 consists of 15 residues. Unmatched junction bases numbered 6, after V lost 4 bases and J lost 2 bases. Germline lookup yields CDR1 WNHNN and CDR2 SYGVQD (reference sequence). The CDR3 nucleotides are TGCGCCAGCAGTGCCGGGACAGGATATAACACTGAAGCTTTCTTT. This gives the protein CASSAGTGYNTEAFF.

This clone was found once. V usage is TRBV9 and J usage is TRBJ2-2; 8 bases fit TRBD1. J gave up 4 bases and V 0 bases, and 5 bases lay outside the gene matches. CDR1 and CDR2 from the germline V gene are SGDLS and YYNGEE. This CDR3 is built from 16 residues. CDR3 residues: CASSVDWTGLTGELFF. The CDR3 DNA sequence: TGTGCCAGCAGCGTAGACTGGACAGGGCTCACCGGGGAGCTGTTTTTT.

For the CDR3, the DNA is TGTGCCAGCAGTTTAGGCGGGGGGGCGGTCACCGGGGAGCTGTTTTTT. Its translation is CASSLGGGAVTGELFF. The chain joins TRBV27 to TRBJ2-2; 9 nucleotides match TRBD2. The V gene end was trimmed by 2 bases and the J gene end by 4 bases; junction bases not matched to a gene: 5. The CDR3 is made up of 16 amino acids. Germline-derived CDR1 and CDR2 are MNHEY and SMNVEV (reference sequence).

This clone was detected only once. This chain connects TRBV3-1 (or the pseudogene TRBV3-2) to TRBJ2-7; D gene uncertain. This CDR3 is built from 12 residues. V was clipped by 1 base and J by 5 bases, with 6 bases between them. Germline V lookup: CDR1 LGHDT, CDR2 YNNKEL (reference sequence). The CDR3 here is CASSQGTDEQYF. Written as DNA, the CDR3 is TGTGCCAGCAGCCAAGGTACCGACGAGCAGTACTTC.

The chain links TRBV19 to TRBJ1-6; 10 bases line up with TRBD1. The ends lost 0 bases at V and 14 bases at J; junction bases unmatched: 7. The CDR3 covers 15 residues. Per germline, CDR1 LNHDA and CDR2 SQIVND (reference sequence). DNA of the CDR3: TGTGCCAGTAGTATAGAAGGGACAGGGGATCGGACCCTCCACTTT. The encoded protein is CASSIEGTGDRTLHF.